The source of this T cell receptor (beta chain) is a study of memory CD4+ T cells and cytomegalovirus serostatus. For the study at large: Donors were healthy Belgian adults, about ten CMV seropositive and 24 seronegative.

In the original workflow: Out-of-frame sequences were removed, leaving roughly 2,200,000 distinct TCRbeta sequences. Sequencing used immunoSEQ multiplex PCR; TCRdb keeps in-frame clones, though not all of them. V and J calls and clone size come straight from that table; D and trimming were deduced from the DNA. The sample shows tens of thousands of clones, approximately 77% of them seen only once. Trimming removed 0 bases at V and 6 bases at J, with 17 bases between. Looked up from germline, CDR1 is SGHDN and CDR2 is FVKESK. There are 16 residues in the CDR3. The sort gate was single viable CD3+CD4+CD8-CD45RO+ cells for memory CD4+ T cells. Donors' CMV status reflects serum IgG against pp150, pp28, p38, p52. CD4+ T cells were isolated by positive magnetic selection.

This clonotype originated in an adult in good health and CMV-seronegative. Sequenced: memory CD4+ T cells from blood. The chain links TRBV14 to TRBJ1-2; D call uncertain. The CDR3 nucleotides read TGTGCCAGCAGCCAAGAGTTATTAGGAGGGCTCCATGGCTACACCTTC. This sequence encodes CASSQELLGGLHGYTF.